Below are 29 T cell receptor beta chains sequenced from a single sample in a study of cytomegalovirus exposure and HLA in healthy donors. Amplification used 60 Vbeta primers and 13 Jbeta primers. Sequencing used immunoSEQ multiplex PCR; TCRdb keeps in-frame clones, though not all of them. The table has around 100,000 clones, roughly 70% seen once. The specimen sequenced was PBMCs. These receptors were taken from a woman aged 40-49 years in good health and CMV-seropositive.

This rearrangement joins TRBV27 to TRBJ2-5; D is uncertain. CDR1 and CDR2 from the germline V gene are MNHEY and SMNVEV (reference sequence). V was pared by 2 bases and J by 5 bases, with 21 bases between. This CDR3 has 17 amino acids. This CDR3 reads CASSLNRNRALSETQYF. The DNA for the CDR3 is TGTGCCAGCAGTTTAAATAGGAACAGAGCCCTTTCTGAGACCCAGTACTTC.

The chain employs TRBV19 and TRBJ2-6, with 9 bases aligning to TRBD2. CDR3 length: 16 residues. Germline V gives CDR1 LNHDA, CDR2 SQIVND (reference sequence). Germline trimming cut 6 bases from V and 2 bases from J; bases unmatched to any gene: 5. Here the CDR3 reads CASRLAGNTGANVLTF. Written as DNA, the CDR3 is TGTGCCAGTAGACTAGCGGGTAATACTGGGGCCAACGTCCTGACTTTC.

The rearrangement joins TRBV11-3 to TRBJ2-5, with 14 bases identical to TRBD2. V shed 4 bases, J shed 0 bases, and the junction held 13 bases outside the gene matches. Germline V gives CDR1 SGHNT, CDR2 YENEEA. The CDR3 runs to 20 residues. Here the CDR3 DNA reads TGTGCCAGCAGCTACCCTCTCGGACTAGCGGGAGGCCTCTACCAAGAGACCCAGTACTTC. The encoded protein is CASSYPLGLAGGLYQETQYF.

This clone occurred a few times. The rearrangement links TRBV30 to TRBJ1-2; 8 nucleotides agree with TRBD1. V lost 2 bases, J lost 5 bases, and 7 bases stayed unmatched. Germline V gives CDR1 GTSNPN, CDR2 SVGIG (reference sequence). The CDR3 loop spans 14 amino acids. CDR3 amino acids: CAWSTGQGKYGYTF. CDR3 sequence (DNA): TGTGCCTGGAGTACAGGACAGGGTAAATATGGCTACACCTTC.

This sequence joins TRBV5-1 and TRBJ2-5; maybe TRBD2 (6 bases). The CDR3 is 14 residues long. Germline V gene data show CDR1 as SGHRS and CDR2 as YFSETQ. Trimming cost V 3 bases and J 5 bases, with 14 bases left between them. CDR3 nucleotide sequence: TGCGCCAGCAGCTCGACGACGGGGAGGGAGACCCAGTACTTC. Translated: CASSSTTGRETQYF.

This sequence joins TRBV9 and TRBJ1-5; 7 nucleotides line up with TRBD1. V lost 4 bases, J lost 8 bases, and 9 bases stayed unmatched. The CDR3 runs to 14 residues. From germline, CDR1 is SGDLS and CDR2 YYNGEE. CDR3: CASSTTGAGEPQHF. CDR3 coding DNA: TGTGCCAGCAGCACCACAGGGGCGGGTGAGCCCCAGCATTTT. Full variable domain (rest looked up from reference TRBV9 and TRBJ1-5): DSGVTQTPKHLITATGQRVTLRCSPRSGDLSVYWYQQSLDQGLQFLIQYYNGEERAKGNILERFSAQQFPDLHSELNLSSLELGDSALYFCASSTTGAGEPQHFGDGTRLSIL.

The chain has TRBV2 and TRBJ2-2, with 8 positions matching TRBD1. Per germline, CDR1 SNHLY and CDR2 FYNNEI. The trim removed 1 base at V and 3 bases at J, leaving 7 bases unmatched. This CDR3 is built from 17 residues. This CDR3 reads CASSEGGTGYYTGELFF. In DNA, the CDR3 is TGTGCCAGCAGTGAAGGGGGGACAGGCTACTACACCGGGGAGCTGTTTTTT.

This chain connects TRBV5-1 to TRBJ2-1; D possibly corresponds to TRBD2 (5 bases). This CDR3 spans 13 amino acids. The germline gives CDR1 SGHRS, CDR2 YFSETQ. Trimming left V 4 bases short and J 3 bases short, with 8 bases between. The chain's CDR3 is CASSTDYYNEQFF. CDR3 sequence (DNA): TGCGCCAGCAGCACCGACTACTACAATGAGCAGTTCTTC.

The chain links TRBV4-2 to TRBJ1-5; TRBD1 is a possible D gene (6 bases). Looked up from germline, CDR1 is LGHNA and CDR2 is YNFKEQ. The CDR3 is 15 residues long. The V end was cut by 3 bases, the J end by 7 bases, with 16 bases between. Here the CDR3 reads CASSQEGGARQPQHF. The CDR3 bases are TGTGCCAGCAGCCAGGAAGGGGGGGCCAGGCAGCCCCAGCATTTT.

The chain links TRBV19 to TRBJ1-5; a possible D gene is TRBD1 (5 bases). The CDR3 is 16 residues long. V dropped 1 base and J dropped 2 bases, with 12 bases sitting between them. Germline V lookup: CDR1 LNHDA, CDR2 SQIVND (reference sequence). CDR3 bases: TGTGCCAGTAGTATAGTGGGGCGGGGTGGCAATCAGCCCCAGCATTTT. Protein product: CASSIVGRGGNQPQHF.

The CDR3 region has the DNA TGTGCCAGCAGCGCCAACCGGGGACAGGGAACAAGCTCCTACGAGCAGTACTTC. It yields the protein CASSANRGQGTSSYEQYF. The chain recombines TRBV7-9 with TRBJ2-7, with TRBD1 matching 9 bases. This CDR3 has 18 residues. Trimming at V came to 5 bases and at J to 0 bases, leaving 14 bases not matched to a gene. Germline-derived CDR1 and CDR2 are SEHNR and FQNEAQ (reference sequence).

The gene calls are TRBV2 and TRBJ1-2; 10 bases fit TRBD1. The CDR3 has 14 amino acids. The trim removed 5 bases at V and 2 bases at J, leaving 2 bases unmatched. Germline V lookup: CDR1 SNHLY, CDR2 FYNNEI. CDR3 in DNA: TGTGCCAGCAGTATGGACAGGGGGAACTATGGCTACACCTTC. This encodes CASSMDRGNYGYTF.

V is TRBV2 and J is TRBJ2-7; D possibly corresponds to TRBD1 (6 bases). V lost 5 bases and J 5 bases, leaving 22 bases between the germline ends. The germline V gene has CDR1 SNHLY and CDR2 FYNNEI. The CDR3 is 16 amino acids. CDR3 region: CASSSREQGNFNEQYF. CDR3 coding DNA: TGTGCCAGCAGTTCTCGGGAACAGGGAAACTTCAACGAGCAGTACTTC.

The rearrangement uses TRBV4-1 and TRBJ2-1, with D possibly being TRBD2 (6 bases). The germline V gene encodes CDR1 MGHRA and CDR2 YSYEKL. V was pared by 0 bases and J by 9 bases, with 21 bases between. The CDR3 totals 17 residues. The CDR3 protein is CASSQEGLTSFWGEQFF. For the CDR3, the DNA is TGCGCCAGCAGCCAAGAGGGCCTTACTAGCTTTTGGGGTGAGCAGTTCTTC.

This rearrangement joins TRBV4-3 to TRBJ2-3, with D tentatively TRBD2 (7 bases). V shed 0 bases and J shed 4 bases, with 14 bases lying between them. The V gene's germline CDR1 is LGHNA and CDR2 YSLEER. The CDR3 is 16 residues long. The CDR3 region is CASSQEGPGGSDTQYF. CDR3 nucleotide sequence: TGCGCCAGCAGCCAAGAAGGTCCGGGGGGCTCAGATACGCAGTATTTT.

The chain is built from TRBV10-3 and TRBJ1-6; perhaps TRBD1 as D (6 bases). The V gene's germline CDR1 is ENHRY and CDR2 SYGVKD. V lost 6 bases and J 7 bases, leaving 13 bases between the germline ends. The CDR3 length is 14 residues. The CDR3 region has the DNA TGTGCCATCAGGATGACAGGCACAAATTCACCCCTCCACTTT. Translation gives CAIRMTGTNSPLHF.

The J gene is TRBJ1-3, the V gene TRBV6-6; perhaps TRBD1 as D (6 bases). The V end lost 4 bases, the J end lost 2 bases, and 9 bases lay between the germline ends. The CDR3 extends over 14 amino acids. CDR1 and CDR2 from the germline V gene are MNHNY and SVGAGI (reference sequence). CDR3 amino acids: CASSSDSTGNTIYF. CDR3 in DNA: TGTGCCAGCAGTTCGGACAGTACTGGAAACACCATATATTTT.

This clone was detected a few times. CDR3 sequence reads: CASTPAGLGGETQYF. In DNA form, the CDR3 reads TGTGCCAGCACCCCAGCGGGGTTGGGAGGAGAGACCCAGTACTTC. The chain is built from TRBV9 and TRBJ2-5, with 7 bases fitting TRBD2. The CDR3 runs 15 residues. V was clipped by 6 bases and J by 4 bases; unmatched bases: 12. Germline loops: CDR1 SGDLS, CDR2 YYNGEE.

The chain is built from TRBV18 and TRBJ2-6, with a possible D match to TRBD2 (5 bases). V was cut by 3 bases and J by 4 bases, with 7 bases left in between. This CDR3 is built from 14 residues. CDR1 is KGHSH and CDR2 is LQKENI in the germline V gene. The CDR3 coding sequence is TGTGCCAGCTCACCCAGCGGCGGGGCCAACGTCCTGACTTTC. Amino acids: CASSPSGGANVLTF.

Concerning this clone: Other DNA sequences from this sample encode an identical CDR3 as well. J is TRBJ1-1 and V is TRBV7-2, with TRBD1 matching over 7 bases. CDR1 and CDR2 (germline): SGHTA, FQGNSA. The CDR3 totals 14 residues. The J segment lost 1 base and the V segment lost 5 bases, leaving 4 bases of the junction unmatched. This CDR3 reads CASSPGTANTEAFF. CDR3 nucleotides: TGTGCCAGCAGCCCTGGGACAGCGAACACTGAAGCTTTCTTT.

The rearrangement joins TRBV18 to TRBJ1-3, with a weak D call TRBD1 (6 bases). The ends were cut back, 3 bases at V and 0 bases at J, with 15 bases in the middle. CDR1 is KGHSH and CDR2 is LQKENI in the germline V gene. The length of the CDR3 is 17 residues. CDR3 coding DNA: TGTGCCAGCTCACCGTTTACAGGGATAAGCTCTGGAAACACCATATATTTT. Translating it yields CASSPFTGISSGNTIYF.

The CDR3 here is CASSAGQGGKAFF. The CDR3 DNA sequence: TGTGCCAGCAGCGCAGGACAGGGTGGAAAAGCTTTCTTT. The gene calls are TRBV9 and TRBJ1-1; the match to TRBD1 covers 8 bases. Trimming at V came to 3 bases and at J to 9 bases, leaving 7 bases not matched to a gene. This CDR3 region has 13 residues. Germline lookup yields CDR1 SGDLS and CDR2 YYNGEE.

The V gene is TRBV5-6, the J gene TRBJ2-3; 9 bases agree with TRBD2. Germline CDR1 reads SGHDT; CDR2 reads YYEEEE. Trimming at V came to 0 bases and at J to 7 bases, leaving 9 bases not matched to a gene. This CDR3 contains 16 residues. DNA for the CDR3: TGTGCCAGCAGCTTGGCGAGTAGCGGGGGACGATATACGCAGTATTTT. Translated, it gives CASSLASSGGRYTQYF.

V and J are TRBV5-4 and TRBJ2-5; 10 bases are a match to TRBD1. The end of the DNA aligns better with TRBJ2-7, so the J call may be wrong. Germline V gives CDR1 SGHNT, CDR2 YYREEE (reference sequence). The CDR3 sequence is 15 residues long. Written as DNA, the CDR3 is TGTGCCAGCAGCTTGGGGGGACAGGGGATTTACGAGCAGTACTTC. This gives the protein CASSLGGQGIYEQYF.

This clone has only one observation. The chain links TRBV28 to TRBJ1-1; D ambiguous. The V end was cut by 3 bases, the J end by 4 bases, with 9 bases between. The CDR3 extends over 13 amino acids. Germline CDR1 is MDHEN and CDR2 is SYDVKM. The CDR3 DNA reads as TGTGCCAGCAGTTTCGGGTCCCGCACTGAAGCTTTCTTT. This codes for CASSFGSRTEAFF. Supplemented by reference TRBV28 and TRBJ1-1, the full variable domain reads DVKVTQSSRYLVKRTGEKVFLECVQDMDHENMFWYRQDPGLGLRLIYFSYDVKMKEKGDIPEGYSVSREKKERFSLILESASTNQTSMYLCASSFGSRTEAFFGQGTRLTVV.

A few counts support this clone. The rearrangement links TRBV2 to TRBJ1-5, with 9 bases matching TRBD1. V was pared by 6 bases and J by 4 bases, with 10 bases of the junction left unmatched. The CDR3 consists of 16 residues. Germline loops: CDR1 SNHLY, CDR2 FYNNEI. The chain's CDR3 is CASSPWTGESNQPQHF. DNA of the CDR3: TGTGCCAGCAGCCCCTGGACAGGGGAAAGTAATCAGCCCCAGCATTTT.

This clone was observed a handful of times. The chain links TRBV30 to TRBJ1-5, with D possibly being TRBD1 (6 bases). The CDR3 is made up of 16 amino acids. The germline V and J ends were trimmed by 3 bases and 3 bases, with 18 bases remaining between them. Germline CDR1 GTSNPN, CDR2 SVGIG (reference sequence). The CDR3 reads CAWRGPARGANQPQHF. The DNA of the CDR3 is TGTGCCTGGAGGGGACCGGCGCGGGGGGCCAATCAGCCCCAGCATTTT.

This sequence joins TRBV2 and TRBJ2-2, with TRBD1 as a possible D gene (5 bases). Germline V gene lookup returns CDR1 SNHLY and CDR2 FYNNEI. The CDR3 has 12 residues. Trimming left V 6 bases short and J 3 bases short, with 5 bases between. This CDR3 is CASRGDTGELFF. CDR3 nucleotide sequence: TGTGCCAGCAGAGGGGACACCGGGGAGCTGTTTTTT.

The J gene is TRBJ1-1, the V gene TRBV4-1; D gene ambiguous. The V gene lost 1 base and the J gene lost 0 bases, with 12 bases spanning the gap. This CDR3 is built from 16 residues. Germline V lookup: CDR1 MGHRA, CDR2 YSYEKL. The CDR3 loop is CASSQADPGVNTEAFF. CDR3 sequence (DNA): TGCGCCAGCAGCCAAGCGGATCCGGGAGTGAACACTGAAGCTTTCTTT.